Listed below are T cell receptor beta chains from one sample, sequenced in a study of immune heterogeneity within non-small cell lung tumors. Via MiXCR, TCRdb re-called the multiplex PCR reads, giving one row per CDR3 protein. This table has some 21,000 distinct CDR3 sequences, 25% to 30% appearing once. The specimen sequenced was lung tumor tissue. These receptors originate from a man between 40 and 49 years old with non-small cell lung cancer. Each CDR3 is given with its conserved first and last residue. D genes are given only for firm matches. Not all rows give a size; the values are once, few, many and, for expanded clones, a class.

clone size: NA
J gene: TRBJ2-2
V gene: TRBV12-3/TRBV12-4
D gene: NA
CDR3 protein: CASAHNTGELFF

clone size: medium-sized
J gene: TRBJ2-3
V gene: TRBV19
D gene: TRBD2
CDR3 protein: CASSLTSGRADTQYF

clone size: many
J gene: TRBJ2-1
V gene: TRBV12-3/TRBV12-4
D gene: NA
CDR3 protein: CASSLGLEQFF

clone size: NA
J gene: TRBJ1-1
V gene: TRBV12-3/TRBV12-4
D gene: TRBD1
CDR3 protein: CASSLVAGGTEAFF

clone size: medium-sized
J gene: TRBJ2-3
V gene: TRBV5-1
D gene: TRBD2
CDR3 protein: CASSQGLAGDTQYF

clone size: NA
J gene: TRBJ1-1
V gene: TRBV19
D gene: NA
CDR3 protein: CASNFTEAFF

clone size: many
J gene: TRBJ1-2
V gene: TRBV24-1
D gene: TRBD1
CDR3 protein: CATSERTGDGYTF

clone size: few
J gene: TRBJ1-4
V gene: TRBV6-1
D gene: TRBD1
CDR3 protein: CASSKTGGSNEKLFF

clone size: many
J gene: TRBJ2-7
V gene: TRBV27
D gene: TRBD2
CDR3 protein: CASSLGLAGGAYEQYF

clone size: NA
J gene: TRBJ2-1
V gene: TRBV29-1
D gene: NA
CDR3 protein: CSVEELWEPDEQFF

clone size: many
J gene: TRBJ2-1
V gene: TRBV20-1
D gene: NA
CDR3 protein: CSGGRIRNEQFF

clone size: few
J gene: TRBJ2-5
V gene: TRBV9
D gene: NA
CDR3 protein: CASSVGGPTGETQYF

clone size: NA
J gene: TRBJ2-7
V gene: TRBV7-2
D gene: NA
CDR3 protein: CASSRTSEQYF

clone size: few
J gene: TRBJ1-3
V gene: TRBV7-9
D gene: TRBD1
CDR3 protein: CASSPDRLSGNTIYF

clone size: many
J gene: TRBJ1-1
V gene: TRBV20-1
D gene: TRBD1
CDR3 protein: CSARPGQEAFF

clone size: few
J gene: TRBJ2-2
V gene: TRBV7-2
D gene: NA
CDR3 protein: CASSPPGTNTGELFF

clone size: NA
J gene: TRBJ1-2
V gene: TRBV20-1
D gene: NA
CDR3 protein: CSARAGGQGRAVGYGCTF

clone size: few
J gene: TRBJ2-2
V gene: TRBV9
D gene: NA
CDR3 protein: CASNRGALGTGELFF

clone size: NA
J gene: TRBJ1-3
V gene: TRBV11-2
D gene: NA
CDR3 protein: CASSLVSPGNTIYF

clone size: many
J gene: TRBJ1-5
V gene: TRBV30
D gene: NA
CDR3 protein: CAWSVPGMGQPQHF

clone size: many
J gene: TRBJ1-5
V gene: TRBV20-1
D gene: TRBD1
CDR3 protein: CSATRTGMNNQPQHF

clone size: many
J gene: TRBJ2-3
V gene: TRBV6-2/TRBV6-3
D gene: TRBD2
CDR3 protein: CASRTPRPSGGTDTQYF

clone size: many
J gene: TRBJ1-5
V gene: TRBV19
D gene: TRBD1
CDR3 protein: CASRPGQSNQPQHF

clone size: many
J gene: TRBJ1-2
V gene: TRBV28
D gene: NA
CDR3 protein: CASSPVARNYGYTF

clone size: medium-sized
J gene: TRBJ2-1
V gene: TRBV11-3
D gene: TRBD2
CDR3 protein: CASSSAGGQLLGNEQFF

clone size: many
J gene: TRBJ2-3
V gene: TRBV15
D gene: TRBD1
CDR3 protein: CATSTQDRPGTDTQYF

clone size: medium-sized
J gene: TRBJ1-1
V gene: TRBV19
D gene: NA
CDR3 protein: CASSLWGSNTEAFF

clone size: NA
J gene: TRBJ1-4
V gene: TRBV5-8
D gene: NA
CDR3 protein: CASSLRTTNEKLFF

clone size: few
J gene: TRBJ1-1
V gene: TRBV19
D gene: TRBD1
CDR3 protein: CASSIEDRAGTEAFF

clone size: many
J gene: TRBJ2-7
V gene: TRBV15
D gene: TRBD1
CDR3 protein: CATSREDRVREQYF

clone size: NA
J gene: TRBJ1-5
V gene: TRBV6-2/TRBV6-3
D gene: NA
CDR3 protein: CASSYWGNSNQPQHF

clone size: few
J gene: TRBJ1-4
V gene: TRBV11-2
D gene: NA
CDR3 protein: CASSLDPGASRLFF

clone size: NA
J gene: TRBJ1-2
V gene: TRBV9
D gene: NA
CDR3 protein: CASSVEPGSTYGYTF

clone size: NA
J gene: TRBJ2-3
V gene: TRBV11-2
D gene: NA
CDR3 protein: CASSRGRTDTQYF

clone size: NA
J gene: TRBJ2-1
V gene: TRBV20-1
D gene: TRBD2
CDR3 protein: CSAPTSGSSGQFF

clone size: many
J gene: TRBJ2-1
V gene: TRBV6-2/TRBV6-3
D gene: NA
CDR3 protein: CASILAEIGYNEQFF

clone size: NA
J gene: TRBJ1-1
V gene: TRBV20-1
D gene: NA
CDR3 protein: CSALDRSNTEAFF

clone size: medium-sized
J gene: TRBJ2-7
V gene: TRBV20-1
D gene: NA
CDR3 protein: CSAQDSHEQYF

clone size: many
J gene: TRBJ2-7
V gene: TRBV12-3/TRBV12-4
D gene: NA
CDR3 protein: CASSLWGQGSYEQYF

clone size: once
J gene: TRBJ2-3
V gene: TRBV6-1
D gene: TRBD1
CDR3 protein: CASSETGGPRNTQYF

clone size: NA
J gene: TRBJ2-2
V gene: TRBV7-9
D gene: NA
CDR3 protein: CASGAQNTGELFF

clone size: many
J gene: TRBJ1-4
V gene: TRBV12-3/TRBV12-4
D gene: TRBD1
CDR3 protein: CASSPGQGNEKLFF

clone size: few
J gene: TRBJ1-1
V gene: TRBV11-3
D gene: NA
CDR3 protein: CASSPQSGPYTEAFF

clone size: medium-sized
J gene: TRBJ1-1
V gene: TRBV30
D gene: NA
CDR3 protein: CAWSEGVVTEAFF

clone size: many
J gene: TRBJ2-2
V gene: TRBV7-9
D gene: TRBD2
CDR3 protein: CASSLWWEGLGGELFF

clone size: many
J gene: TRBJ2-7
V gene: TRBV3-1
D gene: NA
CDR3 protein: CASSQTLAHYEQYF

clone size: NA
J gene: TRBJ2-5
V gene: TRBV9
D gene: TRBD2
CDR3 protein: CASIAYGRYQETQYF

clone size: many
J gene: TRBJ1-5
V gene: TRBV5-1
D gene: NA
CDR3 protein: CASSLVGLPYIYSNQPQHF

clone size: many
J gene: TRBJ2-7
V gene: TRBV11-2
D gene: NA
CDR3 protein: CASSLDLNPGVNEQYF